The 5 T cell receptor beta chains listed next were all sequenced from one sample in a study of T-cell reconstitution after alpha-beta-depleted transplantation in children. During its preparation, the TCRbeta library received unique molecular identifiers. TCRdb re-derived calls from the PCR reads in MiXCR, one entry per CDR3 protein. The table includes about 200,000 distinct CDR3 sequences, roughly 15% detected once. Specimen: PBMCs from the stem cell graft donor, collected from the stem cell graft. These receptors all stem from a human donor who donated a stem cell graft to a child with acute lymphoblastic leukemia.

This clonotype was detected many times. CDR3 region: CASSYSFTSGGKYEQYF. CDR3 nucleotides: TGTGCCAGCAGTTACTCGTTTACTAGCGGGGGGAAGTACGAGCAGTACTTC. This sequence joins TRBV6-5 and TRBJ2-7; the match to TRBD2 covers 12 bases. Germline CDR1 reads MNHEY; CDR2 reads SVGAGI. J was trimmed by 4 bases and V by 0 bases; bases with no gene match: 7. The CDR3 sequence is 17 residues long.

This clonotype was seen many times. CDR3: CASSYSSGSSYEQYF. CDR3 nucleotides: TGTGCCAGCAGTTACTCTAGCGGGAGCTCCTACGAGCAGTACTTC. The J gene is TRBJ2-7, the V gene TRBV5-6; 10 nucleotides agree with TRBD2. The CDR3 is 15 amino acids. Trimming took 5 bases from V and 0 from J; bases not matched to a gene: 5. From germline, CDR1 is SGHDT and CDR2 YYEEEE.

Only a few counts were recorded for this clonotype. The chain employs TRBV13 and TRBJ2-7, with D perhaps matching TRBD2 (6 bases). The germline V and J ends were trimmed by 6 bases and 2 bases, with 17 bases remaining between them. Germline V gene sequence: CDR1 PRHDT, CDR2 FYEKMQ (reference sequence). The CDR3 length is 15 residues. The CDR3 DNA follows: TGTGCCAGCAGAGGACGGGGCGGGATGGCCTACGAGCAGTACTTC. Amino acid sequence: CASRGRGGMAYEQYF.

This clonotype was seen ten or more times. This chain links TRBV5-1 with TRBJ2-7; TRBD2 agrees at 12 bases. CDR1 SGHRS and CDR2 YFSETQ come from the germline V gene. V shed 4 bases, J shed 0 bases, and the junction held 5 bases outside the gene matches. The CDR3 consists of 16 residues. CDR3 coding DNA: TGCGCCAGCAGCCCAGGGACTAGCGGGCGCTCCTACGAGCAGTACTTC. Translation gives CASSPGTSGRSYEQYF.

There are many counts of this clonotype. This chain connects TRBV20-1 to TRBJ2-2, with 10 nucleotides matching TRBD1. This CDR3 region has 14 residues. Germline assignment: CDR1 DFQATT and CDR2 SNEGSKA (reference sequence). Losses at the gene ends were 6 bases for V and 3 bases for J; bases not matched to a gene: 4. CDR3 nucleotides: TGCAGTGCGCCCGGGACAGGGGACACCGGGGAGCTGTTTTTT. This sequence encodes CSAPGTGDTGELFF.